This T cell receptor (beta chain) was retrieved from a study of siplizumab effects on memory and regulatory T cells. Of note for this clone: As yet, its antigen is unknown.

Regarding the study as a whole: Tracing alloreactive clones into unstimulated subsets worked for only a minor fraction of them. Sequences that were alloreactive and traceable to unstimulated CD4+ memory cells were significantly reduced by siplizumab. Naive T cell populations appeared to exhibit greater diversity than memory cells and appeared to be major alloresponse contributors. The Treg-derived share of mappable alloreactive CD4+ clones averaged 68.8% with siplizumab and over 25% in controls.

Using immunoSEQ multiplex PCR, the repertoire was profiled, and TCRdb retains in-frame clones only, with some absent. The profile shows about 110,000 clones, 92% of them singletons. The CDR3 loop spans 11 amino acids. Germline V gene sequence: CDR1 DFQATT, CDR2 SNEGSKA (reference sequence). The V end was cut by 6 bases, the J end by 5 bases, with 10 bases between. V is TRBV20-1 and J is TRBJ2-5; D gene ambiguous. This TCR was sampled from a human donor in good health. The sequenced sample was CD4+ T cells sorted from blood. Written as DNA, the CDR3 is TGCAGTGCCTGGGCCCGGGAGACCCAGTACTTC. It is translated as CSAWARETQYF.